The 18 T cell receptor beta chains listed next were all sequenced from one sample in a study of blood T cells in healthy people across ages. A second PCR of roughly 7 to 11 cycles used a sample-barcoded 5' primer and a J-beta primer mix. TCRdb ran MiXCR on the 5' RACE reads and lists one entry per CDR3 protein. The sample holds about 800,000 distinct CDR3 sequences, about 62% seen once. The source material was blood. Every receptor here comes from a man aged 30 to 39 in good health.

In this sample, this clonotype turned up a few times. The genes are TRBV4-1 and TRBJ1-1; 7 nucleotides agree with TRBD1. V was pared by 5 bases and J by 2 bases, with 11 bases of the junction left unmatched. Germline lookup yields CDR1 MGHRA and CDR2 YSYEKL. CDR3 length: 16 residues. CDR3 in amino acids: CASSSQGGTANTEAFF. For the CDR3, the DNA is TGCGCCAGCAGCAGCCAAGGGGGGACAGCTAACACTGAAGCTTTCTTT.

The V gene is TRBV29-1, the J gene TRBJ2-1; a weak D match, TRBD1 (6 bases). Germline V gives CDR1 SQVTM, CDR2 ANQGSEA. The CDR3 loop spans 12 amino acids. V was shortened by 6 bases and J by 9 bases, with 15 bases between the two germline ends. CDR3 bases: TGCAGCGTAAAACAGGGTCGTGGTGAGCAGTTCTTC. Translated: CSVKQGRGEQFF.

The chain joins TRBV4-2 to TRBJ1-4, with D uncertain. The CDR3 is 17 residues long. The V gene's germline CDR1 is LGHNA and CDR2 YNFKEQ. With 0 bases removed from V and 5 bases from J, the gap between germline ends came to 16 bases. The CDR3 DNA reads as TGTGCCAGCAGCCAAGAAAGTGGTCGCAGGAACAATGAAAAACTGTTTTTT. Its protein is CASSQESGRRNNEKLFF.

The V gene is TRBV7-9, the J gene TRBJ1-1, with 8 bases identical to TRBD1. Germline values: CDR1 SEHNR, CDR2 FQNEAQ (reference sequence). V gave up 5 bases and J gave up 1 base; unmatched junction bases: 9. This CDR3 spans 16 amino acids. The CDR3 sequence: CASSRWTGTANTEAFF. The CDR3 bases are TGTGCCAGCAGCCGTTGGACAGGGACGGCGAACACTGAAGCTTTCTTT.

As for this clonotype: The junction does not match germline at one end; this may be a read error. The gene calls are TRBV25-1 and TRBJ2-1; D possibly corresponds to TRBD2 (6 bases). The CDR3 has 14 amino acids. Germline loops: CDR1 MGHDK, CDR2 SYGVNS. This CDR3 reads CASGEEGRNNEQFF. The CDR3, as DNA: TGTGCCAGCGGTGAAGAAGGGAGGAACAATGAGCAGTTCTTC.

The rearrangement joins TRBV6-6 to TRBJ2-5; 12 nucleotides agree with TRBD2. Gene TRBJ2-7 matches the end of the DNA better, so the J call may be wrong. The CDR3 covers 17 residues. Germline CDR1 reads MNHNY; CDR2 reads SVGAGI (reference sequence). The CDR3 DNA reads TGTGCCAGCAGTTACTCCCGCGGACTAGCGGGAAGATACGAGCAGTACTTC. Translated, it gives CASSYSRGLAGRYEQYF.

The table lists this clonotype with a few counts. The chain recombines TRBV29-1 with TRBJ1-2; D not certain. Looked up from germline, CDR1 is SQVTM and CDR2 is ANQGSEA. V lost 4 bases and J lost 8, with 11 bases in between. The CDR3 is made up of 11 amino acids. The CDR3 loop is CSVVVGEGYTF. The CDR3 DNA sequence: TGCAGCGTTGTCGTCGGGGAGGGCTACACCTTC.

This chain joins TRBV4-3 and TRBJ1-4; D not certain. This CDR3 is 15 amino acids long. Germline-derived CDR1 and CDR2 are LGHNA and YSLEER. V was cut by 1 base and J by 4 bases, with 10 bases left in between. CDR3 nucleotide sequence: TGCGCCAGCAGCCAAGTTCGAGGGCGTAATGAAAAACTGTTTTTT. It translates to CASSQVRGRNEKLFF.

This clonotype appeared a few times. This chain connects TRBV27 to TRBJ2-1; TRBD2 matches at 14 bases. Losses at the gene ends were 3 bases for V and 7 bases for J; bases not matched to a gene: 8. Germline lookup yields CDR1 MNHEY and CDR2 SMNVEV (reference sequence). The CDR3 consists of 17 residues. The CDR3 is CASSFLGTSGRVNEQFF. Written as DNA, the CDR3 is TGTGCCAGCAGTTTCTTAGGGACTAGCGGGAGAGTTAATGAGCAGTTCTTC.

The V and J genes are TRBV7-2 and TRBJ2-4; 11 positions agree with TRBD2. CDR3 length: 15 residues. Looked up from germline, CDR1 is SGHTA and CDR2 is FQGNSA. Losses at the gene ends were 3 bases for V and 7 bases for J; bases not matched to a gene: 5. This CDR3 reads CASSLPSGGSNIQYF. The CDR3 region has the DNA TGTGCCAGCAGCTTGCCTAGCGGGGGGTCCAACATTCAGTACTTC. Combining the CDR3 with reference TRBV7-2 and TRBJ2-4 gives the whole variable domain GAGVSQSPSNKVTEKGKDVELRCDPISGHTALYWYRQSLGQGLEFLIYFQGNSAPDKSGLPSDRFSAERTGGSVSTLTIQRTQQEDSAVYLCASSLPSGGSNIQYFGAGTRLSVL.

This sequence joins TRBV12-3 or TRBV12-4 and TRBJ1-5; no reliable D call. The CDR3 runs 13 residues. The V end was cut by 6 bases, the J end by 7 bases, with 13 bases between. This CDR3 reads CASSPETGQPQHF. The CDR3 nucleotides are TGTGCCAGCAGCCCGGAGACTGGGCAGCCCCAGCATTTT.

The genes are TRBV2 and TRBJ2-1; D is uncertain. The CDR3 has 13 residues. Trimming shortened V by 7 bases and J by 5 bases, and 12 bases separated the two germline ends. Germline values: CDR1 SNHLY, CDR2 FYNNEI. The CDR3 DNA is TGTGCCAGCAACTTTTATCCCGACAATGAGCAGTTCTTC. Translation: CASNFYPDNEQFF.

V gene TRBV7-2 combines with J gene TRBJ2-7; TRBD1 matches at 7 bases. Unmatched junction bases numbered 7, after V lost 5 bases and J lost 6 bases. CDR1 and CDR2 from the germline V gene are SGHTA and FQGNSA. The CDR3 extends over 13 amino acids. CDR3 sequence (DNA): TGTGCCAGCAGCCCGGGGACAGTCCGCGAGCAGTACTTC. Its protein is CASSPGTVREQYF.

V and J are TRBV30 and TRBJ2-7; 8 bases are a match to TRBD1. This CDR3 contains 14 residues. Per the germline V gene, CDR1 is GTSNPN and CDR2 is SVGIG (reference sequence). The J segment lost 2 bases and the V segment lost 6 bases, leaving 9 bases of the junction unmatched. In DNA form, the CDR3 reads TGTGCCTGTTTCCGGGACAGGTCGACCTACGAGCAGTACTTC. Protein: CACFRDRSTYEQYF.

V gene TRBV25-1 combines with J gene TRBJ2-3, with TRBD2 matching over 7 bases. The CDR3 is made up of 16 amino acids. The ends lost 2 bases at V and 1 base at J; junction bases unmatched: 6. Germline CDR1 is MGHDK and CDR2 is SYGVNS. The CDR3 DNA sequence: TGTGCCAGCAGTGAAGGCGGGAGAGTCGGCACAGATACGCAGTATTTT. This sequence encodes CASSEGGRVGTDTQYF.

The rearrangement uses TRBV20-1 and TRBJ1-1; no clear D. The CDR3 is made up of 8 amino acids. CDR1 is DFQATT and CDR2 is SNEGSKA in the germline V gene (reference sequence). V gave up 3 bases and J gave up 11 bases, with 4 bases separating them. The CDR3 reads CSASLAFF. The DNA for the CDR3 is TGCAGTGCTAGTTTGGCTTTCTTT.

CDR3 loop: CASKEPGLDEQYF. Written as DNA, the CDR3 is TGCGCCAGCAAAGAGCCGGGTTTGGACGAGCAGTACTTC. V and J are TRBV5-1 and TRBJ2-7; D gene ambiguous. The CDR3 runs to 13 residues. CDR1 is SGHRS and CDR2 is YFSETQ in the germline V gene. Trimming stripped 6 bases from V and 5 bases from J, with 15 bases between.

This clonotype was detected only a few times. The chain uses TRBV29-1 and TRBJ1-1; D is unclear. The V gene lost 3 bases and the J gene lost 4 bases, with 12 bases spanning the gap. Germline assignment: CDR1 SQVTM and CDR2 ANQGSEA. The length of the CDR3 is 13 residues. The CDR3 nucleotides are TGCAGCGTTGACTACGGACGGGGCACTGAAGCTTTCTTT. It codes for CSVDYGRGTEAFF.